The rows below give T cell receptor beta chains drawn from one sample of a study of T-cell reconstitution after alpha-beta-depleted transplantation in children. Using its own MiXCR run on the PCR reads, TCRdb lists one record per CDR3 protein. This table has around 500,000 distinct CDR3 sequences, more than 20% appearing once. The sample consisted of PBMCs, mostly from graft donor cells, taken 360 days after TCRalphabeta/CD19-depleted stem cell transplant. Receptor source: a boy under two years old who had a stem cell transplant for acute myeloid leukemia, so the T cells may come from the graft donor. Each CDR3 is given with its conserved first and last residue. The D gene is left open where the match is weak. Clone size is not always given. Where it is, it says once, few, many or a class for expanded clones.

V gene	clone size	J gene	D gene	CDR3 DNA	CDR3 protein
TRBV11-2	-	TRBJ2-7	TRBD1	TGTGCCAGCAGCTTAACGTCGGGACAGTACTACGAGCAGTACTTC	CASSLTSGQYYEQYF
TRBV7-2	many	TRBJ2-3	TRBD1	TGTGCCAGCAGCTCCTTTGACCCTTGGGACAGGGGAAGAACAGATACGCAGTATTTT	CASSSFDPWDRGRTDTQYF
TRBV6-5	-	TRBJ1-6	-	TGTGCCAGCAGTTATTCAGGAAATTCACCCCTCCACTTT	CASSYSGNSPLHF
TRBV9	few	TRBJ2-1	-	TGTGCCAGCAGCCCTGGGGGGGGCGCCTACAATGAGCAGTTCTTC	CASSPGGGAYNEQFF
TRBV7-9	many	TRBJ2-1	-	TGTGCCAGCAGCTTATTCGGGGGAGTAAGCTCCTACAATGAGCAGTTCTTC	CASSLFGGVSSYNEQFF
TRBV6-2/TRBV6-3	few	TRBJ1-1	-	TGTGCCAGCAGCCTCGCGGGGGGCGACCGAAGTGTTGAAGCTTTCTTT	CASSLAGGDRSVEAFF
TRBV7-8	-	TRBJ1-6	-	TGTGCCAGCAGCTCCGGTAAACTTGAGAATTCACCCCTCCACTTT	CASSSGKLENSPLHF
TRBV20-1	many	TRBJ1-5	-	TGCAGTGCTAGGGGGGTCGACAATCAGCCCCAGCATTTT	CSARGVDNQPQHF
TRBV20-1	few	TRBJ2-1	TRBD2	TGCAGTGCTAGCCGAGGCCTAGCGGCAAACAATGAGCAGTTCTTC	CSASRGLAANNEQFF
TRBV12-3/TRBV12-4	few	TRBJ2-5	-	TGTGCCAGCGGTTTTTGGCAAGAGACCCAGTACTTC	CASGFWQETQYF
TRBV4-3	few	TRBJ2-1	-	TGCGCCAGCAGCCAAGAAGCCAACCACCCAAATGAGCAGTTCTTC	CASSQEANHPNEQFF
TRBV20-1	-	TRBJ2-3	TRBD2	TGCAGTGCTAGAGATCCCCTAGCGGGGGGACCCTCTACGCAGTATTTT	CSARDPLAGGPSTQYF
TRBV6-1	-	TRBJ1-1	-	TGTGCCAGCAGTAATCAAGTCAGGGCACCCACTGAAGCTTTCTTT	CASSNQVRAPTEAFF
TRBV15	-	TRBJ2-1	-	TGTGCCACCAGCAGAAATCCACCCGACCGCAATGAGCAGTTCTTC	CATSRNPPDRNEQFF
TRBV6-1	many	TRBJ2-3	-	TGTGCCAGCACCCCGTCGGTTGGCCTCACAGATACGCAGTATTTT	CASTPSVGLTDTQYF
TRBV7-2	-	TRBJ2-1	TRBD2	TGTGCCAGCAGCCCGACTAGCGGATACAATGAGCAGTTCTTC	CASSPTSGYNEQFF
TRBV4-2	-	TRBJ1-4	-	TGTGCCAGCAGCCAGGTCGGGGAAACGAATGAAAAACTGTTTTTT	CASSQVGETNEKLFF
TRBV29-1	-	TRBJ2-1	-	TGCAGCGTTGAAAGGGATGAGCAGTTCTTC	CSVERDEQFF
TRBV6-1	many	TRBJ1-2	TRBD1	TGTGCCAGTCCGGGACAGGGGGTCTATGGCTACACCTTC	CASPGQGVYGYTF
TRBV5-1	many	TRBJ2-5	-	TGCGCCAGCAGAGGGGCCAGGCCAGAAGAGACCCAGTACTTC	CASRGARPEETQYF
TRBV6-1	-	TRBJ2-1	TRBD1	TGTGCCAGCTCACCCGACAGGGCCAAGAATGAGCAGTTCTTC	CASSPDRAKNEQFF
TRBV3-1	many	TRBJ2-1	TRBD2	TGTGCCAGCAGCCCCAACGGCGGGGGGGTGTACAATGAGCAGTTCTTC	CASSPNGGGVYNEQFF
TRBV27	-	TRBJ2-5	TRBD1	TGTGCCAGGGGACAGGGGAGGGCGGAGACCCAGTACTTC	CARGQGRAETQYF